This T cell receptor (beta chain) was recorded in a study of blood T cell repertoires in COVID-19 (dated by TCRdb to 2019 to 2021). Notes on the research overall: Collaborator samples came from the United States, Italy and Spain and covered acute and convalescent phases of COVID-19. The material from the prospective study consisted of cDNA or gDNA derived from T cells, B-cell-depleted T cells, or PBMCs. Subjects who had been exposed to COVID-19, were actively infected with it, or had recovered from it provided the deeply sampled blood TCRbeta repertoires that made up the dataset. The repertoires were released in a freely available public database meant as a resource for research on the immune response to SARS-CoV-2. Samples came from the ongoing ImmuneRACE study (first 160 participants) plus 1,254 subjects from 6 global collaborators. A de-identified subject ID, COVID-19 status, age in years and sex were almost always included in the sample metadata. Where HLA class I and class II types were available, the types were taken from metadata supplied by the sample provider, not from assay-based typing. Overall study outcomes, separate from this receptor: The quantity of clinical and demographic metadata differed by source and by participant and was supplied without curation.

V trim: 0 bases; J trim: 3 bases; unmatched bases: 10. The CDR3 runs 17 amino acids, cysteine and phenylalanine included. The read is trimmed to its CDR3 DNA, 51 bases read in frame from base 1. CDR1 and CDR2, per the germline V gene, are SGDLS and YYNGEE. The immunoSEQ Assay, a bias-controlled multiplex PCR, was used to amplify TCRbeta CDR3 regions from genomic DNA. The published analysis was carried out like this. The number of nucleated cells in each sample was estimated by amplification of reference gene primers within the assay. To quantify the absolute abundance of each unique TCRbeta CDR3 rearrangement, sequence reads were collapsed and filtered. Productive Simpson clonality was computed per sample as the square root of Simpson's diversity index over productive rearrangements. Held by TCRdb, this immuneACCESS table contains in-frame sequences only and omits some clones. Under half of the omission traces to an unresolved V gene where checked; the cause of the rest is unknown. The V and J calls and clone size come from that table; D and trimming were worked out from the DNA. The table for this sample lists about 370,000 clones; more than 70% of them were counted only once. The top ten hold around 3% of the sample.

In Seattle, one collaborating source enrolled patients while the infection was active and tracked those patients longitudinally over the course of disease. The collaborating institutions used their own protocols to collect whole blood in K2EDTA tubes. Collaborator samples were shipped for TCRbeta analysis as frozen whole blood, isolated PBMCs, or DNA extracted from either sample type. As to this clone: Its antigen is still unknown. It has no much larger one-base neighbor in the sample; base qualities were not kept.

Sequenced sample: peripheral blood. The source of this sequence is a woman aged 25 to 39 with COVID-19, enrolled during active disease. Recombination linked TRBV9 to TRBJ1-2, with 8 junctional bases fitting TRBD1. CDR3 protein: CASSVEAPQGADYGYTF. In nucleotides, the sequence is TGTGCCAGCAGCGTAGAGGCCCCCCAGGGGGCGGACTATGGCTACACCTTC.